The table lists the clone carrying this TCR beta chain with a count of one. After isolation, RNA underwent reverse transcription to generate cDNA as the sequencing template. Sequencing was performed with immunoSEQ multiplex PCR; in TCRdb, only in-frame clones are kept and a portion is missing. The sample lists around 190,000 clones; around 50% were seen once. The source of the sample is a study of CD8+ T cells in alopecia areata. The CDR3 covers 12 residues. Per the germline V gene, CDR1 is SNHLY and CDR2 is FYNNEI. The V gene lost 8 bases and the J gene lost 0 bases, with 8 bases spanning the gap. Input material: CD8+ T cells sorted from blood. The receptor was derived from a human donor in good health. The V call is TRBV2, the J call TRBJ2-7; unclear D gene. The CDR3 nucleotides read TGTGCCAGCGGTTCGCTCTCCTACGAGCAGTACTTC. Its protein is CASGSLSYEQYF.